Listed below are T cell receptor beta chains from one sample, sequenced in a study of blood T cell repertoires in COVID-19. The repertoire was sequenced with immunoSEQ multiplex PCR; TCRdb's copy has only in-frame clones and lacks some. The sample carries about 42,000 clones, nearly 90% recorded once. Source material: peripheral blood. Receptor source: a human donor in a cohort sampled during active COVID-19. The CDR3 runs from the conserved cysteine through the conserved F or W. Each record gives: clone size, V gene, CDR3 protein. Size is omitted from some rows. Given values are once, few, many or a class for expanded clones.

>once|TRBV4-1
CASSHPLAGRFTDTQYF
>once|TRBV7-8
CASSSTGGPYSNEQFF
>-|TRBV6-2/TRBV6-3
CASSPGGTGGYNEQFF
>-|TRBV29-1
CSVQGQGYEQYF
>-|TRBV18
CASSPGTGDLNEQFF
>-|TRBV5-4
CASSATGKGNNEQFF
>-|TRBV7-9
CASSLVSGAIGELFF
>-|TRBV5-1
CASSADRVGGYGYTF
>-|TRBV6-4
CATSGTGSAGELFF
>-|TRBV7-2
CASSLVSGVDTGELFF
>few|TRBV10-3
CATRDTPYNSPLHF
>-|TRBV19
CASSRGGSPDTQYF
>few|TRBV15
CATSRDQSSSYNSPLHF